A selection of T cell receptor beta chains follows, all from one sample in a study of shared clonotypes between healthy human individuals. Only in-frame clones appear in the TCRdb table, and some are missing; sequencing was by immunoSEQ multiplex PCR. The sample has about 2.3 million clones; more than 85% are singletons. Input material: naive CD4+ T cells from PBMCs. The receptor set was obtained from a man aged 18-30 years in good health. Some clones in this sample may be carry-over from other donors' samples. The CDR3 runs from the conserved cysteine through the conserved F or W. A D gene is named only where the DNA matches it firmly. Clone size appears in some rows only: once, few, many, or a class for an expanded clone.

J: TRBJ1-2
D: NA
V: TRBV27
size: NA
DNA: TGTGCCAGCTCTAAGGGGGGCGACTATGGCTACACCTTC
CDR3: CASSKGGDYGYTF

J: TRBJ2-7
D: TRBD2
V: TRBV10-3
size: NA
DNA: TGTGCCATCAGTGAGCCTAGCGGGGCTAACTACGAGCAGTACTTC
CDR3: CAISEPSGANYEQYF

J: TRBJ1-2
D: NA
V: TRBV7-8
size: NA
DNA: TGTGCCAGCAGCTCCGGGGGCTGGGGGAGCTATGGCTACACCTTC
CDR3: CASSSGGWGSYGYTF

J: TRBJ2-7
D: TRBD2
V: TRBV27
size: NA
DNA: TGTGCCAGCAACGGACTAGCGGGAGGAGGAGGTCCGCGCGAGCAGTACTTC
CDR3: CASNGLAGGGGPREQYF

J: TRBJ1-6
D: NA
V: TRBV7-2
size: NA
DNA: TGTGCCAGCAGCTTAGAAGGGATTTCACCCCTCCACTTT
CDR3: CASSLEGISPLHF

J: TRBJ2-7
D: TRBD1
V: TRBV7-9
size: NA
DNA: TGTGCCAGCAGCCAATTAAGACCGGGACAGGGGGTCCACGAGCAGTACTTC
CDR3: CASSQLRPGQGVHEQYF

J: TRBJ1-3
D: NA
V: TRBV7-9
size: NA
DNA: TGTGCCAGCAGCTTAGCGTTGGGGTGGCAGGTGGCTGGAAACACCATATATTTT
CDR3: CASSLALGWQVAGNTIYF

J: TRBJ1-1
D: TRBD1
V: TRBV18
size: NA
DNA: TGTGCCAGCTCACCCGGAGGGGGCGCCTACACTGAAGCTTTCTTT
CDR3: CASSPGGGAYTEAFF

J: TRBJ2-5
D: NA
V: TRBV29-1
size: NA
DNA: TGCAGCGTTGAAGGTCAGGCCGATGGGACCCAGTACTTC
CDR3: CSVEGQADGTQYF

J: TRBJ2-3
D: NA
V: TRBV5-1
size: NA
DNA: TGCGCCAGCAGCTTGTACGGCACAGATACGCAGTATTTT
CDR3: CASSLYGTDTQYF

J: TRBJ2-2
D: TRBD2
V: TRBV9
size: once
DNA: TGTGCCAGCAGCGTCAGCGGGAGTTATGCCGGGGAGCTGTTTTTT
CDR3: CASSVSGSYAGELFF

J: TRBJ2-7
D: TRBD2
V: TRBV28
size: NA
DNA: TGTGCCAGCAGATCCGGGACTAGCACAAGGGAGCAGTACTTC
CDR3: CASRSGTSTREQYF

J: TRBJ2-7
D: NA
V: TRBV18
size: NA
DNA: TGTGCCAGCTCACCAGAGGGCGACGAGCAGTACTTC
CDR3: CASSPEGDEQYF

J: TRBJ2-7
D: TRBD2
V: TRBV28
size: NA
DNA: TGTGCCAGCAGTTGGGGGGGGAGCACCTACGAGCAGTACTTC
CDR3: CASSWGGSTYEQYF

J: TRBJ2-5
D: TRBD1
V: TRBV14
size: NA
DNA: TGTGCCAGCAGCCATGGGACGACAGGGGGAGAGACCCAGTACTTC
CDR3: CASSHGTTGGETQYF

J: TRBJ2-5
D: NA
V: TRBV6-5
size: NA
DNA: TGTGCCAGCGGCGAAGAAGAGACCCAGTACTTC
CDR3: CASGEEETQYF

J: TRBJ2-3
D: TRBD2
V: TRBV15
size: few
DNA: TGTGCCACCAGCAGACGACCCCAGGGAGGGACTAGCACAGATACGCAGTATTTT
CDR3: CATSRRPQGGTSTDTQYF

J: TRBJ1-5
D: NA
V: TRBV28
size: NA
DNA: TGTGCCAGCAGTTTAATTTGGGCGGATTATAGCAATCAGCCCCAGCATTTT
CDR3: CASSLIWADYSNQPQHF

J: TRBJ2-3
D: NA
V: TRBV13
size: once
DNA: TGTGCCAGCAGCTCCGACACAGATACGCAGTATTTT
CDR3: CASSSDTDTQYF

J: TRBJ1-4
D: TRBD1
V: TRBV28
size: NA
DNA: TGTGCCAGCAGTCCAGCCAGGGGGGGAAATGAAAAACTGTTTTTT
CDR3: CASSPARGGNEKLFF

J: TRBJ1-2
D: TRBD1
V: TRBV28
size: NA
DNA: TGTGCCAGCAGTACGAGGACAGGGGGAGACTATGGCTACACCTTC
CDR3: CASSTRTGGDYGYTF

J: TRBJ2-1
D: TRBD2
V: TRBV11-2
size: NA
DNA: TGTGCCAGCAGCGGACGACCGGGACTAGCGGGAGTTACCTACAATGAGCAGTTCTTC
CDR3: CASSGRPGLAGVTYNEQFF

J: TRBJ1-1
D: NA
V: TRBV28
size: NA
DNA: TGTGCCAGCAGTTTATCTTATTTGAACACTGAAGCTTTCTTT
CDR3: CASSLSYLNTEAFF

J: TRBJ2-7
D: NA
V: TRBV5-1
size: NA
DNA: TGCGCCAGCAGCTTGGAAGGACCGAACTACGAGCAGTACTTC
CDR3: CASSLEGPNYEQYF

J: TRBJ2-5
D: NA
V: TRBV30
size: NA
DNA: TGTGCCTGGAGGGGGTTTCAAGAGACCCAGTACTTC
CDR3: CAWRGFQETQYF

J: TRBJ1-1
D: TRBD1
V: TRBV5-4
size: NA
DNA: TGTGCCAGCCAACGGGGGTCGGGACAGATGAACACTGAAGCTTTCTTT
CDR3: CASQRGSGQMNTEAFF

J: TRBJ1-2
D: NA
V: TRBV5-1
size: NA
DNA: TGCGCCAGCAGCCCTAACGCGGGAGGCTATGGCTACACCTTC
CDR3: CASSPNAGGYGYTF

J: TRBJ2-5
D: NA
V: TRBV27
size: NA
DNA: TGTGCCAGCAGTTTAACGACGGGGCCCCAAGAGACCCAGTACTTC
CDR3: CASSLTTGPQETQYF